The 29 T cell receptor beta chains in this list originate from one sample, sequenced in a study of cytomegalovirus exposure and HLA in healthy donors. Assay used: immunoSEQ multiplex PCR; TCRdb lists only in-frame clones, some missing. There are 220,000 or so clones in the sample; around four fifths occur only once, and 11% to 15% lies in the top ten. Sequencing was done on a sample of PBMCs. Receptor source: a woman in her twenties or thirties in good health and CMV-seropositive.

J is TRBJ2-7 and V is TRBV4-3; D call uncertain. The CDR3 is 13 amino acids. The germline V gene has CDR1 LGHNA and CDR2 YSLEER. The V end lost 0 bases, the J end lost 6 bases, and 9 bases lay between the germline ends. The CDR3 coding sequence is TGCGCCAGCAGCCAAGACTACCTCGCCGAGCAGTACTTC. Translated: CASSQDYLAEQYF.

The sample holds one count of this clone. The chain carries TRBV5-1 and TRBJ2-1; 7 nucleotides line up with TRBD2. CDR1 SGHRS and CDR2 YFSETQ come from the germline V gene. V lost 7 bases and J lost 5; bases outside the gene matches: 9. CDR3 length: 14 amino acids. The CDR3 spells CASAGGGRDNEQFF. DNA of the CDR3: TGCGCCAGCGCTGGGGGTGGGAGGGACAATGAGCAGTTCTTC.

The V gene is TRBV2, the J gene TRBJ2-5; TRBD2 might be the D (6 bases). Germline V gives CDR1 SNHLY, CDR2 FYNNEI. This CDR3 contains 14 residues. Trimming left V 1 base short and J 4 bases short, with 10 bases between. In nucleotides, the CDR3 is TGTGCCAGCAGTGAAGTGGGGCGGGGAGAGACCCAGTACTTC. Its protein product is CASSEVGRGETQYF.

The chain uses TRBV7-2 and TRBJ1-5, with unresolved D. Trimming shortened V by 1 base and J by 0 bases, and 7 bases separated the two germline ends. Germline loops: CDR1 SGHTA, CDR2 FQGNSA. This CDR3 comprises 15 residues. CDR3 residues: CASSLDEFSNQPQHF. The CDR3 DNA sequence: TGTGCCAGCAGCTTAGACGAGTTTAGCAATCAGCCCCAGCATTTT.

V usage is TRBV19 and J usage is TRBJ2-2, with D maybe TRBD1 (5 bases). This CDR3 is built from 13 residues. Germline values: CDR1 LNHDA, CDR2 SQIVND (reference sequence). V was clipped by 3 bases and J by 6 bases, with 8 bases between them. The CDR3 bases are TGTGCCAGTAGTATGCCAGGGCCCGGGGAGCTGTTTTTT. Its protein product is CASSMPGPGELFF.

This clone was seen only once. The chain is built from TRBV5-6 and TRBJ2-7, with D unresolved. The CDR3 spans 12 residues. Trimming pared 3 bases from V and 0 bases from J, leaving 4 bases between. Germline lookup yields CDR1 SGHDT and CDR2 YYEEEE. The chain's CDR3 is CASSSTSYEQYF. CDR3 DNA sequence: TGTGCCAGCAGCTCTACCTCCTACGAGCAGTACTTC.

Remarks on this clone: Other DNA sequences within the sample encode an identical CDR3. CDR3 coding DNA: TGTGCCAGCAGCCCCACAGGGAGCTACGAGCAGTACTTC. This codes for CASSPTGSYEQYF. The chain carries TRBV6-5 and TRBJ2-7, with TRBD1 as a possible D gene (6 bases). The CDR3 totals 13 residues. Germline V gives CDR1 MNHEY, CDR2 SVGAGI. V lost 6 bases to trimming and J lost 3 bases, with 12 bases between them.

This chain connects TRBV29-1 to TRBJ2-7, with 7 bases matching TRBD1. With 4 bases clipped from V and 5 bases from J, the junction kept 8 bases outside the gene matches. Germline CDR1 reads SQVTM; CDR2 reads ANQGSEA. This CDR3 spans 13 amino acids. The CDR3 region is CSVGRTGDDEQYF. In DNA, the CDR3 is TGCAGCGTTGGACGAACAGGGGACGACGAGCAGTACTTC.

In this sample, this clone turned up a few times. V is TRBV7-2 and J is TRBJ2-1; D is perhaps TRBD2 (5 bases). V was pared by 5 bases and J by 11 bases, with 22 bases between. Looked up from germline, CDR1 is SGHTA and CDR2 is FQGNSA. The CDR3 runs 15 residues. CDR3 sequence reads: CASSPNSGLGDKQFF. Here the CDR3 DNA reads TGTGCCAGCAGCCCGAACTCAGGACTTGGGGATAAGCAGTTCTTC.

The chain combines TRBV27 with TRBJ1-1, with a weak D call TRBD1 (6 bases). The CDR3 contains 14 residues. The V end was cut by 4 bases, the J end by 1 base, with 10 bases between. CDR1 and CDR2 from the germline V gene are MNHEY and SMNVEV (reference sequence). In nucleotides, the CDR3 is TGTGCCAGCAGTTACAGGGTTGGGAACACTGAAGCTTTCTTT. Its translation is CASSYRVGNTEAFF.

The chain is built from TRBV2 and TRBJ1-5; D is uncertain. The CDR3 loop spans 14 amino acids. The germline CDR1 and CDR2 sequences are SNHLY and FYNNEI. V lost 8 bases and J 0 bases, leaving 11 bases between the germline ends. CDR3 coding DNA: TGTGCCAGCCGGGCGGAGTATAGCAATCAGCCCCAGCATTTT. This codes for CASRAEYSNQPQHF.

This chain links TRBV4-1 with TRBJ2-7, with D hard to call. The CDR3 runs to 13 residues. From germline, CDR1 is MGHRA and CDR2 YSYEKL. Trimming took off 6 bases at V and 0 bases at J, with 9 bases between the two ends. The CDR3 coding sequence is TGCGCCAGCAGTGGCACGAGCTCCTACGAGCAGTACTTC. Translated: CASSGTSSYEQYF.

V gene TRBV30 combines with J gene TRBJ2-1; D is perhaps TRBD1 or TRBD2 (6 bases each). V was clipped by 3 bases and J by 0 bases, with 12 bases between them. Germline CDR1 is GTSNPN and CDR2 is SVGIG (reference sequence). The CDR3 loop spans 15 amino acids. The CDR3 coding sequence is TGTGCCTGGAGCAAACGGGGGCGCTCCTACAATGAGCAGTTCTTC. Translation: CAWSKRGRSYNEQFF.

The table lists this clone with a count of one. The V call is TRBV6-5, the J call TRBJ2-5; D gene unclear. CDR1 is MNHEY, CDR2 SVGAGI, per germline. The ends were cut back, 0 bases at V and 5 bases at J, with 7 bases in the middle. The CDR3 contains 13 residues. DNA for the CDR3: TGTGCCAGCAGTTACTCTTGGATGGAGACCCAGTACTTC. Amino acids: CASSYSWMETQYF.

The V call is TRBV27, the J call TRBJ2-7; TRBD1 or TRBD2 may be the D gene (6 bases each). Trimming shortened V by 1 base and J by 3 bases, and 13 bases separated the two germline ends. The CDR3 has 15 residues. The germline V gene encodes CDR1 MNHEY and CDR2 SMNVEV (reference sequence). The CDR3 region has the DNA TGTGCCAGCAGTTTATGGGGGGCAGGGAGCTACGAGCAGTACTTC. Translating it yields CASSLWGAGSYEQYF.

The chain has TRBV28 and TRBJ2-7; TRBD1 aligns across 7 bases. The germline V gene encodes CDR1 MDHEN and CDR2 SYDVKM. With V trimmed by 1 base and J by 3 bases, 12 bases remained unmatched. This CDR3 is built from 17 residues. Written as DNA, the CDR3 is TGTGCCAGCAGTTTATACGACCGGGACAGCCACCTCTACGAGCAGTACTTC. As protein: CASSLYDRDSHLYEQYF. Combining the CDR3 with reference TRBV28 and TRBJ2-7 gives the whole variable domain DVKVTQSSRYLVKRTGEKVFLECVQDMDHENMFWYRQDPGLGLRLIYFSYDVKMKEKGDIPEGYSVSREKKERFSLILESASTNQTSMYLCASSLYDRDSHLYEQYFGPGTRLTVT.

V and J are TRBV28 and TRBJ2-7; D is perhaps TRBD2 (7 bases). CDR3 length: 14 residues. Germline V gene sequence: CDR1 MDHEN, CDR2 SYDVKM. V was cut by 7 bases and J by 1 base, with 14 bases left in between. The CDR3 DNA sequence: TGTGCCAGCACTAGGGGGGGCCTGTCCTACGAGCAGTACTTC. This codes for CASTRGGLSYEQYF.

The chain carries TRBV29-1 and TRBJ2-1; 9 bases are a match to TRBD1. Unmatched junction bases numbered 9, after V lost 6 bases and J lost 9 bases. This CDR3 comprises 13 residues. Germline values: CDR1 SQVTM, CDR2 ANQGSEA. CDR3 DNA sequence: TGCAGCGTCGCCGGGACAGGGAACCCTGAGCAGTTCTTC. Its protein is CSVAGTGNPEQFF.

The rearrangement uses TRBV4-1 and TRBJ1-2; 8 nucleotides agree with TRBD1. Germline V lookup: CDR1 MGHRA, CDR2 YSYEKL. V was clipped by 1 base and J by 4 bases; unmatched bases: 8. The CDR3 length is 16 residues. The CDR3 here is CASSQGGRGRGYGYTF. The CDR3 nucleotides are TGCGCCAGCAGCCAAGGGGGCAGGGGGCGCGGCTATGGCTACACCTTC.

The chain uses TRBV27 and TRBJ2-1; D might be TRBD1 (5 bases). CDR1 is MNHEY, CDR2 SMNVEV, per germline (reference sequence). Trimming stripped 7 bases from V and 4 bases from J, with 17 bases between. The CDR3 runs to 15 residues. The CDR3, as DNA: TGTGCCAGCACCTCCGACAGCTCCTTATACAATGAGCAGTTCTTC. This codes for CASTSDSSLYNEQFF.

The rearrangement links TRBV19 to TRBJ1-1, with a weak D call TRBD1 (5 bases). Germline-derived CDR1 and CDR2 are LNHDA and SQIVND (reference sequence). This CDR3 spans 14 amino acids. Trimming left V 3 bases short and J 10 bases short, with 18 bases between. CDR3 nucleotide sequence: TGTGCCAGTAGTATCGCCGGGCTCCTAAGGGGAGCTTTCTTT. Protein product: CASSIAGLLRGAFF.

The chain carries TRBV7-9 and TRBJ1-1, with D hard to call. CDR1 and CDR2 (germline): SEHNR, FQNEAQ (reference sequence). The CDR3 sequence is 13 residues long. The V gene lost 1 base and the J gene lost 2 bases, with 5 bases spanning the gap. CDR3 DNA: TGTGCCAGCAGCTTAGAGGCTAACACTGAAGCTTTCTTT. Translation gives CASSLEANTEAFF.

The genes are TRBV7-9 and TRBJ1-2; TRBD1 might be the D (5 bases). CDR1 is SEHNR and CDR2 is FQNEAQ in the germline V gene (reference sequence). Between the trimmed V and J ends, which lost 1 base and 6 bases, there was a span of 12 bases. The CDR3 runs 14 residues. For the CDR3, the DNA is TGTGCCAGCAGCTTAGGGGGACGCTCGGATGGCTACACCTTC. This gives the protein CASSLGGRSDGYTF. The complete variable domain, with remaining parts taken from reference TRBV7-9 and TRBJ1-2, reads DTGVSQNPRHKITKRGQNVTFRCDPISEHNRLYWYRQTLGQGPEFLTYFQNEAQLEKSRLLSDRFSAERPKGSFSTLEIQRTEQGDSAMYLCASSLGGRSDGYTFGSGTRLTVV.

The CDR3 sequence is CASNLDSYQPQHF. The CDR3 DNA follows: TGTGCCAGTAACTTGGACAGTTATCAGCCCCAGCATTTT. This rearrangement joins TRBV19 to TRBJ1-5; D possibly corresponds to TRBD1 (6 bases). The CDR3 loop spans 13 amino acids. Trimming took 7 bases from V and 5 from J, leaving 12 bases between them. CDR1 is LNHDA and CDR2 is SQIVND in the germline V gene (reference sequence).

The chain is built from TRBV7-2 and TRBJ2-2; no reliable D call. CDR3 length: 13 amino acids. V shed 5 bases and J shed 5 bases, with 9 bases lying between them. Germline CDR1 is SGHTA and CDR2 is FQGNSA. The CDR3 DNA sequence: TGTGCCAGCAGCGCGGACGAGACCGGGGAGCTGTTTTTT. Protein sequence: CASSADETGELFF.

The chain joins TRBV18 to TRBJ2-7; possible D gene TRBD1, 6 bases. The CDR3 extends over 17 amino acids. The V and J ends lost 3 bases and 3 bases respectively, with 21 bases between them. Germline CDR1 reads KGHSH; CDR2 reads LQKENI. CDR3 amino acids: CASSPALRHRVSYEQYF. In DNA, the CDR3 is TGTGCCAGCTCACCCGCTTTACGTCACAGGGTCAGCTACGAGCAGTACTTC.

V and J are TRBV9 and TRBJ1-1, with TRBD1 identical over 7 bases. V lost 3 bases, J lost 10 bases, and 9 bases stayed unmatched. CDR3 length equals 13 residues. The V gene's germline CDR1 is SGDLS and CDR2 YYNGEE. CDR3 sequence reads: CASSAPQGGIAFF. DNA for the CDR3: TGTGCCAGCAGCGCGCCCCAGGGGGGAATAGCTTTCTTT.

The chain combines TRBV28 with TRBJ1-1, with no clear D. The germline V gene encodes CDR1 MDHEN and CDR2 SYDVKM. The CDR3 is 13 residues long. Between the trimmed V and J ends, which lost 5 bases and 3 bases, there was a span of 10 bases. Here the CDR3 DNA reads TGTGCCAGCAGTCCCCCGGCGGACACTGAAGCTTTCTTT. Protein product: CASSPPADTEAFF.

The rearrangement links TRBV5-1 to TRBJ2-2; either TRBD1 or TRBD2 may fit D (5 bases each). The CDR3 is 16 residues long. CDR1 SGHRS and CDR2 YFSETQ come from the germline V gene. Trimming removed 0 bases from V and 5 bases from J, with 14 bases in between. DNA for the CDR3: TGCGCCAGCAGCTTGGCCCCGGGACGGCGGACCGGGGAGCTGTTTTTT. This gives the protein CASSLAPGRRTGELFF. Together with reference TRBV5-1 and TRBJ2-2, the CDR3 gives the full variable domain: KAGVTQTPRYLIKTRGQQVTLSCSPISGHRSVSWYQQTPGQGLQFLFEYFSETQRNKGNFPGRFSGRQFSNSRSEMNVSTLELGDSALYLCASSLAPGRRTGELFFGEGSRLTVL.